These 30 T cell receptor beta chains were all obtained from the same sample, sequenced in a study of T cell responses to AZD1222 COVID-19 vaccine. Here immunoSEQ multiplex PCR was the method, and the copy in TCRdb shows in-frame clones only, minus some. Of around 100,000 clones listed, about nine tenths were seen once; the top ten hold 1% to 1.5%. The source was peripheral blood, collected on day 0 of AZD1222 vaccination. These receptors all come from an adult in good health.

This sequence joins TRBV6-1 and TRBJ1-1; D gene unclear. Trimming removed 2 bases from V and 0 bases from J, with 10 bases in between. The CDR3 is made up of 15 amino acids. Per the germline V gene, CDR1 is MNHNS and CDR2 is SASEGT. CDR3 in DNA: TGTGCCAGCAGTGAACGAAGAGGGATGAACACTGAAGCTTTCTTT. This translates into CASSERRGMNTEAFF.

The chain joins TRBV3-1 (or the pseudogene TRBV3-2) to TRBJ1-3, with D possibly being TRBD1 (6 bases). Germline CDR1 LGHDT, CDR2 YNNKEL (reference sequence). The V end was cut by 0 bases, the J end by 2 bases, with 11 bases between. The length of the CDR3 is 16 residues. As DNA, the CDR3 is TGTGCCAGCAGCCAAGATGGGGGGCAGACTGGAAACACCATATATTTT. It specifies CASSQDGGQTGNTIYF.

CDR3 DNA sequence: TGTGCCAGTAGTAAACGGGACAGGGGTCGCGGCTACACCTTC. Translated, it gives CASSKRDRGRGYTF. The chain recombines TRBV19 with TRBJ1-2, with 10 bases aligning to TRBD1. The CDR3 totals 14 residues. CDR1 and CDR2 (germline): LNHDA, SQIVND (reference sequence). Trimming cost V 4 bases and J 8 bases; bases outside gene matches: 7.

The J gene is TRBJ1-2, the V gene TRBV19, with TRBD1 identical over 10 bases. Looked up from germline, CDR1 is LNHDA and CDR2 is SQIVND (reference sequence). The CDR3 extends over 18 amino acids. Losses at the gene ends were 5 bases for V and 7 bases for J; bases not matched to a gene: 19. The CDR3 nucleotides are TGTGCCAGTAGTGTCGCCGTCGGGACAGGGGATGCGTACGGTGGCTACACCTTC. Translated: CASSVAVGTGDAYGGYTF.

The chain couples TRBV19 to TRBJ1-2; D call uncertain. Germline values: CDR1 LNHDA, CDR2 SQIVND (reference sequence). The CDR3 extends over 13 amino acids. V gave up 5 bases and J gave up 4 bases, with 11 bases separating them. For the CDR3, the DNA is TGTGCCAGTAGTTTGTCAGAGGGCTATGGCTACACCTTC. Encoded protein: CASSLSEGYGYTF.

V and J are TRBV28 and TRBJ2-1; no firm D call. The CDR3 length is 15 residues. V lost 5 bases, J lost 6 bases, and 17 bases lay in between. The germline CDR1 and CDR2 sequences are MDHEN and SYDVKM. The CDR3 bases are TGTGCCAGCAGTCTAATACAATTGGGCCCCAATGAGCAGTTCTTC. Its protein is CASSLIQLGPNEQFF.

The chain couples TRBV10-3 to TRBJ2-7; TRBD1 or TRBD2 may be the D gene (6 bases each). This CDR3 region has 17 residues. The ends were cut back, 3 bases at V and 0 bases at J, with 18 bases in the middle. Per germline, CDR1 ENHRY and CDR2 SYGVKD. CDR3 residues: CAISEGGRGLASYEQYF. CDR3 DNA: TGTGCCATCAGTGAAGGGGGACGGGGACTTGCCTCCTACGAGCAGTACTTC.

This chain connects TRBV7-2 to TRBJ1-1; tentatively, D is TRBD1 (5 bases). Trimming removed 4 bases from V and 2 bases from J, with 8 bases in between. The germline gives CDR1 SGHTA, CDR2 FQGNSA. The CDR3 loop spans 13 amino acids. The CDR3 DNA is TGTGCCAGCAGCTCCCAGGGCAACACTGAAGCTTTCTTT. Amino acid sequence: CASSSQGNTEAFF.

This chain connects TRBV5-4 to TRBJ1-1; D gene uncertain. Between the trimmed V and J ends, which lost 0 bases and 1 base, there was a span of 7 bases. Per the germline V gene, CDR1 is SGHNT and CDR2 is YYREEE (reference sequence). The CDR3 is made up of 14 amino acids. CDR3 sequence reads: CASSLGDTNTEAFF. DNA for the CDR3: TGTGCCAGCAGCTTGGGCGACACGAACACTGAAGCTTTCTTT.

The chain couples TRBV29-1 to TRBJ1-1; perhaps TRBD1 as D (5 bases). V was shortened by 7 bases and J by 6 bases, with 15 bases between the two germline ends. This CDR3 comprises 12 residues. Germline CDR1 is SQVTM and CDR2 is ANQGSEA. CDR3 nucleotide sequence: TGCAGCGCAACCCCTGGGGACGCTGAAGCTTTCTTT. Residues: CSATPGDAEAFF.

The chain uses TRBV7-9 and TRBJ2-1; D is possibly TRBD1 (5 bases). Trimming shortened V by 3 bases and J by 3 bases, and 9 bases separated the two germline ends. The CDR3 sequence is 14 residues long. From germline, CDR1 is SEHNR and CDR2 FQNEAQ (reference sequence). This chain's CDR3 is CASSFGQGYNEQFF. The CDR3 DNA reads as TGTGCCAGCAGCTTCGGCCAGGGCTACAATGAGCAGTTCTTC.

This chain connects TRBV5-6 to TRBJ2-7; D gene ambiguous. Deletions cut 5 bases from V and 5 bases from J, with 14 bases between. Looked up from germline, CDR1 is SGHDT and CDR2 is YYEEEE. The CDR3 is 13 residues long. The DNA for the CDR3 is TGTGCCAGCAGATTGCGTTATTCACACGAGCAGTACTTC. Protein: CASRLRYSHEQYF.

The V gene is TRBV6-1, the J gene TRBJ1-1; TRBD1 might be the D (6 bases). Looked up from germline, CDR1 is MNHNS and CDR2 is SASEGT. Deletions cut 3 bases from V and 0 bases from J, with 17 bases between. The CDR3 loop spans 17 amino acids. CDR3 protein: CASSEGHPINMNTEAFF. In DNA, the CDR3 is TGTGCCAGCAGTGAGGGACACCCCATTAATATGAACACTGAAGCTTTCTTT.

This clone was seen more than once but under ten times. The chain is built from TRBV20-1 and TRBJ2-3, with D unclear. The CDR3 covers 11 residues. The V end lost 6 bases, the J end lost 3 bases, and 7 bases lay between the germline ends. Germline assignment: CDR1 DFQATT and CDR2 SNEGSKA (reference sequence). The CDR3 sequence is CSATRTDTQYF. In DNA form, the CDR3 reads TGCAGTGCAACCCGGACAGATACGCAGTATTTT.

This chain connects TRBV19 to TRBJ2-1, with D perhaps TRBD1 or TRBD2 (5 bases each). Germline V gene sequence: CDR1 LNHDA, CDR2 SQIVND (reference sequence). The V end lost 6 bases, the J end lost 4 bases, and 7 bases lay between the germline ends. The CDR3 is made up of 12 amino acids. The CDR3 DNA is TGTGCCAGTAGCTGGGGGTACAATGAGCAGTTCTTC. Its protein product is CASSWGYNEQFF.

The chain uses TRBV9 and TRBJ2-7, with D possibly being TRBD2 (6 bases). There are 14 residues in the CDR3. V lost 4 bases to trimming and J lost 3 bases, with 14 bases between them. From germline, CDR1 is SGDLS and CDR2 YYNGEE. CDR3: CASSPQGGVYEQYF. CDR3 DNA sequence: TGTGCCAGCAGCCCCCAAGGCGGGGTCTACGAGCAGTACTTC.

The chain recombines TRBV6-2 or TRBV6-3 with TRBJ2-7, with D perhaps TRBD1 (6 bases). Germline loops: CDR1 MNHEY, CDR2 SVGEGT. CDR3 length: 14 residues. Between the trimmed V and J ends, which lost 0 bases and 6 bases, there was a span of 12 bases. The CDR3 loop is CASSYSYRVGEQYF. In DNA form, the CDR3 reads TGTGCCAGCAGTTACTCCTACAGGGTGGGCGAGCAGTACTTC.

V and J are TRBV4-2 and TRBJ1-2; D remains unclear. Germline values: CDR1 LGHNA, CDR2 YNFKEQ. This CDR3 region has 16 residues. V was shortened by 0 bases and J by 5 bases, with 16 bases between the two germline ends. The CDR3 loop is CASSQDQPLGVYGYTF. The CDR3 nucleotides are TGTGCCAGCAGCCAAGATCAACCCCTTGGAGTGTATGGCTACACCTTC.

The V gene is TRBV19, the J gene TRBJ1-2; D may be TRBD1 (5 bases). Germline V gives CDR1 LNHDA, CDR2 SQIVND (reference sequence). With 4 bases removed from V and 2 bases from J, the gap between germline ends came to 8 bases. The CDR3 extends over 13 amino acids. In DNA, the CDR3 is TGTGCCAGTAGTACGGGACCGAACTATGGCTACACCTTC. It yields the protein CASSTGPNYGYTF.

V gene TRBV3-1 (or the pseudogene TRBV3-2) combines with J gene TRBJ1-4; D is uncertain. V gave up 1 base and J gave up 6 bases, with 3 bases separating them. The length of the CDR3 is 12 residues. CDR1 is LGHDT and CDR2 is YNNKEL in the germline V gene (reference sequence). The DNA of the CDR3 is TGTGCCAGCAGCCAAGCTGATGAAAAACTGTTTTTT. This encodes CASSQADEKLFF.

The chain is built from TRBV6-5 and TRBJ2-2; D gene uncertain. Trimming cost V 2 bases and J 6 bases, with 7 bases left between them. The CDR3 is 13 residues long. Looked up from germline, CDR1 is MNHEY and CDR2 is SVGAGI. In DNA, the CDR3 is TGTGCCAGCAGTTACGCGGCAGCCGGGGAGCTGTTTTTT. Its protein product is CASSYAAAGELFF.

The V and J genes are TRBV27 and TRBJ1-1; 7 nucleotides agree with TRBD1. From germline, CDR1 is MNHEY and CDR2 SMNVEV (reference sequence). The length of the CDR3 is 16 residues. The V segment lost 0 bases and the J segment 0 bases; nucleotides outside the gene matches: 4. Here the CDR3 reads CASSLSTGRMNTEAFF. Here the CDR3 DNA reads TGTGCCAGCAGTTTATCGACAGGGAGAATGAACACTGAAGCTTTCTTT.

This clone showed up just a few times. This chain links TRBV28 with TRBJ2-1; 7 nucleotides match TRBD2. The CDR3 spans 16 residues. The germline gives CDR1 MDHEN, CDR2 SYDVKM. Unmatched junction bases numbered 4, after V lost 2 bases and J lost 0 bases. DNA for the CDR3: TGTGCCAGCAGTTTAGGCGGGGGTTCCTCCTACAATGAGCAGTTCTTC. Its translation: CASSLGGGSSYNEQFF. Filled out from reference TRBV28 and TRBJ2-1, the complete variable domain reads DVKVTQSSRYLVKRTGEKVFLECVQDMDHENMFWYRQDPGLGLRLIYFSYDVKMKEKGDIPEGYSVSREKKERFSLILESASTNQTSMYLCASSLGGGSSYNEQFFGPGTRLTVL.

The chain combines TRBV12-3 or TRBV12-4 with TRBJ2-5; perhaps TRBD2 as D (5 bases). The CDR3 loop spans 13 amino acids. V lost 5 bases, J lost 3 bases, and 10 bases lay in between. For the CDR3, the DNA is TGTGCCAGCAGTCCCGGGAAGAAAGAGACCCAGTACTTC. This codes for CASSPGKKETQYF.

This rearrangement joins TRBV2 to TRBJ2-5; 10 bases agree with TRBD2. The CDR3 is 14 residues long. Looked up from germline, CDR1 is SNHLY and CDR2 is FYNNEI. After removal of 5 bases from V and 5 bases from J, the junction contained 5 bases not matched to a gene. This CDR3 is CASSPTSGDETQYF. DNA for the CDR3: TGTGCCAGCAGTCCAACTAGCGGGGATGAGACCCAGTACTTC.

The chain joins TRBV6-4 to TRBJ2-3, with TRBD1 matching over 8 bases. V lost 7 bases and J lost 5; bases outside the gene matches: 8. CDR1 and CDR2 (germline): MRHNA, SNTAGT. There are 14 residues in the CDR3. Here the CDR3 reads CASNAGGAEDTQYF. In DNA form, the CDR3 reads TGTGCCAGCAACGCAGGGGGCGCGGAAGATACGCAGTATTTT.

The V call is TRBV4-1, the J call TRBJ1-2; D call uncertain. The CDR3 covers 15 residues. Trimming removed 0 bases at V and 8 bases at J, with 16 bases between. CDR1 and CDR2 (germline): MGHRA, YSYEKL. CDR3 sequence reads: CASSQETTSGYGYTF. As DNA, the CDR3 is TGCGCCAGCAGCCAAGAAACTACGTCAGGCTACGGCTACACCTTC.

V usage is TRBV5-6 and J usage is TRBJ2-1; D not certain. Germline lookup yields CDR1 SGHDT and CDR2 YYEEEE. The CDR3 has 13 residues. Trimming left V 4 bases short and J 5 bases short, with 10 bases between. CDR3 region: CASSRLTDNEQFF. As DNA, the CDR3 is TGTGCCAGCAGCAGGCTAACAGACAATGAGCAGTTCTTC.

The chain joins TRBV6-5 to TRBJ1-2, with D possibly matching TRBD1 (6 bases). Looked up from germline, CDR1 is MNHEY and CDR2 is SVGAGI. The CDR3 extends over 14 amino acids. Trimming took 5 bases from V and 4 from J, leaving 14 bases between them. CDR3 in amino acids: CASSRSGQPYGYTF. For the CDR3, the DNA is TGTGCCAGCAGTAGAAGCGGACAGCCCTATGGCTACACCTTC.

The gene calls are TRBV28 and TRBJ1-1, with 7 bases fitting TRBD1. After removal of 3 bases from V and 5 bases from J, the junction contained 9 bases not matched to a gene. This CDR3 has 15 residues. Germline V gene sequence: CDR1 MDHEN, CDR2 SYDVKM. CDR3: CASSFSTGWETEAFF. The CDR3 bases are TGTGCCAGCAGTTTTTCGACAGGGTGGGAGACTGAAGCTTTCTTT.